The sequence of this TCR beta chain was determined in a study of blood T cell repertoires in COVID-19. Across the study: Specimens from acute and convalescent COVID-19 originated in the United States, Italy and Spain.

How the authors handled the data: Nucleated cell counts were estimated from reference gene primer amplification. Clones were read by immunoSEQ multiplex PCR, and TCRdb kept only the in-frame ones, dropping some. For V, J and clone size, that table is used; D and trimming come from the DNA. The sample consists of approximately 210,000 clones, roughly 90% of them appearing once. The CDR3 extends over 16 amino acids. Germline CDR1 is MGHRA and CDR2 is YSYEKL. Note on this clone: One end of the junction varies from germline; a read error may be responsible.

The J gene is TRBJ2-2, the V gene TRBV4-1, with 12 nucleotides matching TRBD2. Sequencing was done on a sample of PBMCs or T cells enriched from blood (not recorded which). The sequence was collected from a woman under 30 who had recovered from COVID-19. CDR3 sequence: CASTQSGLAGTGELFF. CDR3 DNA: TGCGCCAGCACCCAAAGTGGACTAGCGGGGACCGGGGAGCTGTTTTTT.